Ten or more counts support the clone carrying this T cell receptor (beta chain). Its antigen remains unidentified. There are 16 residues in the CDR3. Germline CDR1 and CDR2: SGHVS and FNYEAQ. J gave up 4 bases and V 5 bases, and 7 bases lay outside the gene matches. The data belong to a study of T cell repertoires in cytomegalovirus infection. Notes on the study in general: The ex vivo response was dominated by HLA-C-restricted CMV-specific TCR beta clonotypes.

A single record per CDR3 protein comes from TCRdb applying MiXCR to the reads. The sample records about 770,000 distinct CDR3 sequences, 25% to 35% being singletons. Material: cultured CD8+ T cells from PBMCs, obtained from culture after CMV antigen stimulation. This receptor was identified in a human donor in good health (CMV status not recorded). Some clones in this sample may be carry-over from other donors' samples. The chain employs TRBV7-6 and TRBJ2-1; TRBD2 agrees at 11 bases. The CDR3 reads CASSPTSGGSYNEQFF. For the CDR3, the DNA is TGTGCCAGCAGCCCCACTAGCGGGGGTTCATACAATGAGCAGTTCTTC. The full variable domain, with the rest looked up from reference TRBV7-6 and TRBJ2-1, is GAGVSQSPRYKVTKRGQDVALRCDPISGHVSLYWYRQALGQGPEFLTYFNYEAQQDKSGLPNDRFSAERPEGSISTLTIQRTEQRDSAMYRCASSPTSGGSYNEQFFGPGTRLTVL.